This T cell receptor beta chain was sequenced during a study of CD8 T cells in ankylosing spondylitis. General study findings and limits: Characteristic of ankylosing spondylitis blood, it appeared, was a TCR beta motif comprising eight highly homologous variants.

TCRdb re-derived calls from the 5' RACE reads in MiXCR, one entry per CDR3 protein. The table includes 750,000 to 850,000 distinct CDR3 sequences, about an eighth detected once. Germline loops: CDR1 SGHKS, CDR2 YYEKEE (reference sequence). V was trimmed by 4 bases and J by 8 bases, leaving 21 bases between them. The CDR3 covers 15 residues. This clonotype was observed at least ten times. Its antigen is currently unknown. The source material was blood, either unsorted or a sorted T cell fraction (not recorded which). The TCR was taken from a male donor with ankylosing spondylitis. The chain recombines TRBV5-5 with TRBJ1-1; possible D gene TRBD1, 5 bases. CDR3 nucleotides: TGTGCCAGCAGCCCTGGAGGGGCAGGGACCTTGGAAGCTTTCTTT. Its protein is CASSPGGAGTLEAFF.